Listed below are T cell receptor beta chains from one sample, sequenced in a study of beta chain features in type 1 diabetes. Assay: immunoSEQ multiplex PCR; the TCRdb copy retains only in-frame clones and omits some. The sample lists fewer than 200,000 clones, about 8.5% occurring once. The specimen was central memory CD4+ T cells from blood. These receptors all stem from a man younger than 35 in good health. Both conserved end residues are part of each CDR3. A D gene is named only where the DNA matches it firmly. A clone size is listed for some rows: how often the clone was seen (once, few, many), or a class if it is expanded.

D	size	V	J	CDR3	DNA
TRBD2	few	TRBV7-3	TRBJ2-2	CASSASGGVNTGELFF	TGTGCCAGCAGCGCGAGCGGGGGGGTGAACACCGGGGAGCTGTTTTTT
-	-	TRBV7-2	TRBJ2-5	CASSSTGWETQYF	TGTGCCAGCAGCTCCACAGGGTGGGAGACCCAGTACTTC
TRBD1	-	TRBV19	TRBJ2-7	CASHGTGYGEQYF	TGTGCCAGCCACGGGACAGGGTACGGCGAGCAGTACTTC
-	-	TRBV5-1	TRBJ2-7	CASSLGGLPSYEQYF	TGCGCCAGCAGCTTGGGTGGACTTCCCTCCTACGAGCAGTACTTC
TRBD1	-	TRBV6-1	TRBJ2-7	CASRRPGDRGREEYF	TGTGCCAGCAGGAGGCCTGGAGACAGGGGGCGAGAAGAGTACTTC
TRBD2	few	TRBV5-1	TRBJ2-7	CASKETSGGTYEQYF	TGCGCCAGCAAAGAGACTAGCGGGGGAACCTACGAGCAGTACTTC
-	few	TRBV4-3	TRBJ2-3	CASSRLGWLNRGDTQYF	TGCGCCAGCAGCCGGCTCGGGTGGCTCAACCGCGGGGATACGCAGTATTTT
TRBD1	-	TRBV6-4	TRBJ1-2	CASSDRGRFGYTF	TGTGCCAGCAGTGACAGGGGGCGCTTCGGCTACACCTTC
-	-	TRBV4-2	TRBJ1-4	CASSIGVEKLFF	TGTGCCAGCAGCATAGGGGTTGAAAAACTGTTTTTT
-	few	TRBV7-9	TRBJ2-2	CASSFTGRPGELFF	TGTGCCAGCAGCTTTACAGGGCGCCCCGGGGAGCTGTTTTTT
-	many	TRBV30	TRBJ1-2	CAWKGDANYGYTF	TGTGCCTGGAAGGGGGACGCTAACTATGGCTACACCTTC
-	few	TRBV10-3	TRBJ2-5	CAIGIGPSGEQYF	TGTGCCATCGGCATCGGACCGTCGGGAGAGCAGTACTTC
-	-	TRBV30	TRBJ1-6	CAWSFKADSPLHF	TGTGCCTGGAGTTTCAAAGCTGATTCACCCCTCCACTTT
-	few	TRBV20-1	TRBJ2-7	CSALEVYEQYF	TGCAGTGCCTTAGAGGTGTACGAGCAGTACTTC
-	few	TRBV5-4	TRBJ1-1	CASSWTRTADEAFF	TGTGCCAGCAGCTGGACCAGGACAGCTGATGAAGCTTTCTTT
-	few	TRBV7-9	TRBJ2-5	CASSPRTTTETQYF	TGTGCCAGCAGCCCTAGGACTACCACCGAGACCCAGTACTTC
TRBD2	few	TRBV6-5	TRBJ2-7	CASSYKGTSGGYEQYF	TGTGCCAGCAGTTACAAGGGGACTAGCGGGGGTTACGAGCAGTACTTC
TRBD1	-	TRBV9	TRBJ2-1	CASSLTGERYNEQFF	TGTGCCAGCAGCCTGACAGGGGAGAGATACAATGAGCAGTTCTTC
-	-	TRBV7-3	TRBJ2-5	CASSLAGAVIETQYF	TGTGCCAGCAGCTTAGCAGGGGCAGTTATAGAGACCCAGTACTTC
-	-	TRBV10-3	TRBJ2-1	CAISPRGTEQFF	TGTGCCATCAGTCCGCGGGGTACTGAGCAGTTCTTC
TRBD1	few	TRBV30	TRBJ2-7	CAWTGTGGGEQYF	TGTGCCTGGACCGGGACAGGGGGTGGAGAGCAGTACTTC
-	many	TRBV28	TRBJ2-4	CASRSENIQYF	TGTGCCAGCAGATCGGAAAACATTCAGTACTTC
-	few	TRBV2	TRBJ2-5	CASTLAQETQYF	TGTGCCAGCACACTAGCACAAGAGACCCAGTACTTC
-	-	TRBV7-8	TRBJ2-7	CASSRRGGDFYEQYF	TGTGCCAGCAGCCGTAGAGGAGGGGATTTTTACGAGCAGTACTTC
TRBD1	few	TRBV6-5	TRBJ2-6	CASNTGGNGANVLTF	TGTGCCAGCAATACAGGGGGGAATGGGGCCAACGTCCTGACTTTC
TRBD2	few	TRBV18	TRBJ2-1	CASSPLLAGSYNEQFF	TGTGCCAGCTCCCCCTTACTAGCGGGATCCTACAATGAGCAGTTCTTC
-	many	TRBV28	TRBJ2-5	CASSLSAGQIQETQYF	TGTGCCAGCAGTTTATCGGCGGGACAGATACAAGAGACCCAGTACTTC
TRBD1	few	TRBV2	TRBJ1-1	CAGGQVNTEAFF	TGTGCCGGAGGACAGGTGAACACTGAAGCTTTCTTT
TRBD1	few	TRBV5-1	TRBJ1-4	CASSSSGTIGQGELFF	TGCGCCAGCAGCTCCTCCGGGACGATAGGACAGGGGGAACTGTTTTTT
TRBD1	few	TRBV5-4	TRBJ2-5	CASSLGTGQETQYF	TGTGCCAGCAGCTTAGGGACAGGGCAAGAGACCCAGTACTTC
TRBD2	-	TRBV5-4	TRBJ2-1	CASSQKASGAYNEQFF	TGTGCCAGCAGTCAAAAGGCTAGCGGGGCCTACAATGAGCAGTTCTTC
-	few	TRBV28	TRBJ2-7	CASSADTVWYEQYF	TGTGCCAGCAGTGCGGACACTGTTTGGTACGAGCAGTACTTC
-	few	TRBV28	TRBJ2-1	CASVDSATGEQFF	TGTGCCAGCGTGGACAGCGCTACTGGGGAGCAGTTCTTC
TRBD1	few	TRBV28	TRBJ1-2	CASSRQGRPYGYTF	TGTGCCAGCAGTCGACAGGGGCGTCCGTATGGCTACACCTTC
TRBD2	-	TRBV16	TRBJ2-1	CASSLLAGSNEQFF	TGTGCCAGCAGCCTACTAGCGGGATCCAATGAGCAGTTCTTC
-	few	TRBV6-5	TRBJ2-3	CAISEQLAPDTQYF	TGTGCCATCAGTGAGCAATTAGCACCCGATACGCAGTATTTT
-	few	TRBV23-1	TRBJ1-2	CASSQSEVGYTF	TGCGCCAGCAGTCAATCGGAGGTGGGCTACACCTTC
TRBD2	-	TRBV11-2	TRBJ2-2	CASSRGLAGEGGELFF	TGTGCCAGCAGCCGAGGACTAGCGGGAGAGGGCGGGGAGCTGTTTTTT
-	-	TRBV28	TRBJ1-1	CASSPPTGMMNTEAFF	TGTGCCAGCAGTCCGCCGACGGGGATGATGAACACTGAAGCTTTCTTT
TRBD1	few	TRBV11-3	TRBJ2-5	CASSQQGETQYF	TGTGCCAGCAGCCAACAGGGGGAGACCCAGTACTTC
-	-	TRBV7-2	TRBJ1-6	CASSFNSDSPLHF	TGTGCCAGCAGCTTTAATTCGGATTCACCCCTCCACTTT
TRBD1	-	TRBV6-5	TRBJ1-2	CASSPRTGGVYGYTF	TGTGCCAGCAGTCCAAGAACAGGGGGCGTCTATGGCTACACCTTC
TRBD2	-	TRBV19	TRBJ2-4	CASSITLTSAPSRENIQYF	TGTGCCAGTAGTATAACCCTCACTAGCGCCCCAAGTCGAGAGAACATTCAGTACTTC
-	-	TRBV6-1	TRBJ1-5	CASSEVWDRGGQPQHF	TGTGCCAGCAGTGAAGTATGGGATAGGGGCGGCCAGCCCCAGCATTTT
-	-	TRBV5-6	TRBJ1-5	CASSLQGHSNQPQHF	TGTGCCAGCAGCTTGCAGGGGCATAGCAATCAGCCCCAGCATTTT
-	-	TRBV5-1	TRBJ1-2	CASSLLPGINYGYTF	TGCGCCAGCAGCTTGTTGCCAGGAATTAACTATGGCTACACCTTC
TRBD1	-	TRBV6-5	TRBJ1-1	CASSYPGGGTEAFF	TGTGCCAGCAGTTACCCAGGGGGCGGCACTGAAGCTTTCTTT
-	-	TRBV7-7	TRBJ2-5	CASSLSRASSQETQYF	TGTGCCAGCAGCTTGAGTCGCGCCTCGTCCCAAGAGACCCAGTACTTC
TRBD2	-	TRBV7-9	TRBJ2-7	CASSLASSGDYEQYF	TGTGCCAGCAGCTTAGCATCTAGCGGGGACTACGAGCAGTACTTC
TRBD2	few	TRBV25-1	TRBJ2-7	CASSVASGSYEQYF	TGTGCCAGCAGTGTGGCTAGCGGCTCCTACGAGCAGTACTTC
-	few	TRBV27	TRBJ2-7	CASSSNYYYEQYF	TGTGCCAGCAGTTCAAACTACTACTACGAGCAGTACTTC
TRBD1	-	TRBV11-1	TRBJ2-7	CASSRTGDEQYF	TGTGCCAGCAGCCGGACAGGGGACGAGCAGTACTTC
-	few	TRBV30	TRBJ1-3	CAWSGGSSGNTIYF	TGTGCCTGGAGTGGCGGGAGCTCTGGAAACACCATATATTTT